The sequence of this TCR beta chain was determined in a study of T cell responses to AZD1222 COVID-19 vaccine. As regards this clone: Antigen: not known.

Assay used: immunoSEQ multiplex PCR; TCRdb lists only in-frame clones, some missing. Counted here are 130,000 or so clones, 75% to 85% occurring once; the ten biggest clones make up about 26%. Overall study findings and caveats: Recipients of two AZD1222 doses showed rising Spike-specific TCR breadth and depth. The study reported that nearly half of spike-specific TCRs target unmutated variant regions. Clonal diversity was possibly underestimated, and white British individuals and females predominated among donors.

This CDR3 is built from 20 residues. Germline V CDR1 and CDR2: LGHNT, FRNRAP. Trimming cost V 2 bases and J 0 bases; bases outside gene matches: 16. The sequenced sample was peripheral blood, obtained 28 days after the second AZD1222 dose. The receptor was derived from an adult who received the AZD1222 COVID-19 vaccine. J is TRBJ2-4 and V is TRBV12-5; TRBD1 matches 7 bases. Here the CDR3 reads CASGLPPVTDRELAKNIQYF. The CDR3 nucleotides read TGTGCTAGTGGTTTGCCCCCCGTTACTGACAGGGAACTAGCCAAAAACATTCAGTACTTC.